This T cell receptor (beta chain) is from a study of T cell repertoires in cytomegalovirus infection. About the research overall: Newly reported HLA-C-restricted and thoroughly characterized HLA-B-restricted CMV epitopes were employed.

TCRdb processed the reads anew with MiXCR; each CDR3 protein has one entry. Among 200,000 or so distinct CDR3 sequences listed, 38% were seen once. On this clonotype itself: What it recognizes is unknown.

Germline CDR1 and CDR2: MNHEY and SMNVEV (reference sequence). With 4 bases removed from V and 5 bases from J, the gap between germline ends came to 21 bases. CDR3 size: 17 residues. The sample was CD8+ T cells from cultured PBMCs, taken from culture after CMV antigen stimulation. The rearrangement links TRBV27 to TRBJ2-1; no reliable D call. This TCR derives from a human donor in good health (CMV status not recorded). Some clones in this sample may be carry-over from other donors' samples. The CDR3 reads CASSSTGWQEFNNEQFF. For the CDR3, the DNA is TGTGCCAGCAGTTCCACGGGTTGGCAGGAATTTAACAATGAGCAGTTCTTC.